The present T cell receptor beta chain was sequenced within a study of blood T cell repertoires in COVID-19. Study in general: Samples of COVID-19 (acute and convalescent) were obtained from the United States, Italy and Spain.

Between the trimmed V and J ends, which lost 5 bases and 0 bases, there was a span of 11 bases. This CDR3 contains 14 residues. Germline-derived CDR1 and CDR2 are SGHNT and YYREEE (reference sequence). Some clones are missing from TCRdb's copy, which holds only in-frame ones; the method was immunoSEQ multiplex PCR. The sample records approximately 260,000 clones, 70% to 90% being singletons. The clonotype originates from a woman aged 45 to 65 who had been exposed to COVID-19. This sequence joins TRBV5-4 and TRBJ1-2; D remains unclear. The sample comprised PBMCs or T cells enriched from blood (not recorded which). This chain's CDR3 is CASRGRTSNYGYTF. DNA for the CDR3: TGTGCCAGCAGGGGCAGGACTTCTAACTATGGCTACACCTTC.